The subject of this entry is one TCR beta chain. By 5'RACE template switching, TCR cDNA was produced, with a universal primer site and UMIs added in the process. Each CDR3 protein gets one entry after TCRdb re-called the 5' RACE reads with MiXCR. The data contain about 340,000 distinct CDR3 sequences, approximately 12% of them singletons. This sample was taken from a study of T cells after yellow fever vaccination. Study as a whole: When fractions had low cell numbers, they were prepared with SMART-Seq v4 Ultra Low Input.

Trimming removed 8 bases from V and 2 bases from J, with 15 bases in between. CDR3 length equals 14 residues. The germline gives CDR1 LNHNV, CDR2 YYDKDF (reference sequence). This receptor was identified in a man between 18 and 35 years old who received the YFV17D yellow fever vaccine. The sample here was CD4+ T cells sorted from PBMCs, taken 15 days after the yellow fever booster vaccination. The chain recombines TRBV15 with TRBJ2-5, with D perhaps matching TRBD1 (6 bases). The CDR3, as DNA: TGTGCCACCGGTATTGGACAGCTGCAAGAGACCCAGTACTTC. As protein: CATGIGQLQETQYF.